The 20 T cell receptor beta chains below were found in one sample sequenced in a study of glioma-infiltrating T cells. Amplification of TCR alpha and beta CDR3 regions from RNA used iRepertoire nested multiplex PCR. TCRdb reprocessed the multiplex PCR reads via MiXCR and lists one record per CDR3 protein. The table shows over 3,500 distinct CDR3 sequences, with roughly 25% occurring only once. Sample: glioma tissue, nonneoplastic brain tissue, or PBMCs (not recorded which). The receptors here all came from a human donor with low-grade glioma or glioblastoma, undergoing nonglioma brain surgery, or in good health (not recorded which).

This clonotype was observed many times. The V call is TRBV19, the J call TRBJ1-5, with 7 bases identical to TRBD1. The germline CDR1 and CDR2 sequences are LNHDA and SQIVND (reference sequence). V trimming: 6 bases; J trimming: 5 bases; junction bases outside the gene matches: 10. The CDR3 is 15 residues long. This chain's CDR3 is CASSGQAKGDQPQHF. In DNA, the CDR3 is TGTGCCAGTAGCGGACAGGCCAAAGGGGATCAGCCCCAGCATTTT.

This clonotype appeared many times. The gene calls are TRBV13 and TRBJ2-7; weak D call: TRBD2 (5 bases). V was clipped by 1 base and J by 3 bases, with 7 bases between them. There are 13 residues in the CDR3. The germline CDR1 and CDR2 sequences are PRHDT and FYEKMQ (reference sequence). CDR3: CASSLEAGYEQYF. As DNA, the CDR3 is TGTGCCAGCAGCTTAGAGGCGGGCTACGAGCAGTACTTC.

The chain combines TRBV14 with TRBJ1-1, with D unresolved. Between the trimmed V and J ends, which lost 1 base and 0 bases, there was a span of 12 bases. Germline V gene data show CDR1 as SGHDN and CDR2 as FVKESK. This CDR3 contains 16 residues. Written as DNA, the CDR3 is TGTGCCAGCAGCCAAGTTAGTCCGTACATGAACACTGAAGCTTTCTTT. Translation: CASSQVSPYMNTEAFF.

This clonotype was seen at least ten times. The chain recombines TRBV5-1 with TRBJ1-1; TRBD1 might be the D (5 bases). The length of the CDR3 is 14 residues. V lost 1 base, J lost 4 bases, and 11 bases lay in between. Germline CDR1 is SGHRS and CDR2 is YFSETQ. In DNA form, the CDR3 reads TGCGCCAGCAGCTTGAGCGGGGGGAGCACTGAAGCTTTCTTT. Its translation: CASSLSGGSTEAFF.

Turning to this clonotype: A much bigger clone sits one base away, suggesting this may be a read error. The chain carries TRBV10-2 and TRBJ1-1; no clear D. This CDR3 region has 13 residues. CDR1 and CDR2 from the germline V gene are WSHSY and SAAADI. Here the CDR3 DNA reads TGCGCCAGCACCCCATCGCTGAACACTGAACCTTTCTTT. Amino acids: CASTPSLNTEPFF.

This clonotype has at least ten counts. This chain joins TRBV12-3 or TRBV12-4 and TRBJ2-3, with a tentative D call TRBD2 (5 bases). The V end lost 5 bases, the J end lost 2 bases, and 17 bases lay between the germline ends. This CDR3 has 16 amino acids. CDR3 bases: TGTGCCAGCAGTCCTCAGCGGTCGGCGGTCACAGATACGCAGTATTTT. The encoded protein is CASSPQRSAVTDTQYF.

Concerning this clonotype itself: A read error may produce the germline difference seen at one junction end. This chain uses TRBV28 with TRBJ2-5; D might be TRBD1 or TRBD2, each matching 6 bases. This CDR3 contains 14 residues. From germline, CDR1 is MDHEN and CDR2 SYDVKM. The CDR3 DNA follows: TGTGCCAGCAGGGGGGGCAGCGACCAAGAGACCCGGTATTTC. Translated, it gives CASRGGSDQETRYF.

This clonotype is categorized as medium-sized. J is TRBJ1-1 and V is TRBV5-1; D is ambiguous. Per the germline V gene, CDR1 is SGHRS and CDR2 is YFSETQ. CDR3 length: 14 amino acids. Trimming cost V 3 bases and J 5 bases, with 14 bases left between them. This CDR3 reads CASSSTDPRTEAFF. The DNA of the CDR3 is TGCGCCAGCAGCTCGACGGACCCCCGGACTGAAGCTTTCTTT. The entire variable domain, with the rest obtained from reference TRBV5-1 and TRBJ1-1, is as follows: KAGVTQTPRYLIKTRGQQVTLSCSPISGHRSVSWYQQTPGQGLQFLFEYFSETQRNKGNFPGRFSGRQFSNSRSEMNVSTLELGDSALYLCASSSTDPRTEAFFGQGTRLTVV.

This clonotype ranks as medium-sized. This rearrangement joins TRBV7-2 to TRBJ2-3; 7 nucleotides match TRBD2. V was clipped by 8 bases and J by 1 base; unmatched bases: 15. The CDR3 extends over 17 amino acids. Germline V gives CDR1 SGHTA, CDR2 FQGNSA. The CDR3 spells CASSTVASGYGTDTQYF. The CDR3, as DNA: TGTGCCAGCTCGACTGTGGCTAGCGGTTATGGCACAGATACGCAGTATTTT.

This clonotype is categorized as medium-sized. This chain uses TRBV7-2 with TRBJ2-1; either TRBD1 or TRBD2 may supply D (5 bases each). The CDR3 sequence is 14 residues long. The V and J ends lost 3 bases and 10 bases respectively, with 16 bases between them. Germline-derived CDR1 and CDR2 are SGHTA and FQGNSA. The CDR3 here is CASSLGTGGREQFF. The CDR3 nucleotides are TGTGCCAGCAGCTTGGGGACGGGCGGTCGAGAGCAGTTCTTC.

This clonotype was seen repeatedly, ten times or more. V and J are TRBV12-3 or TRBV12-4 and TRBJ1-3; 8 positions match TRBD1. The CDR3 extends over 14 amino acids. The J segment lost 11 bases and the V segment lost 6 bases, leaving 12 bases of the junction unmatched. CDR3 amino acids: CASRRTARQGSIYF. The CDR3 nucleotides read TGTGCCAGCAGACGGACAGCCCGACAGGGGTCCATATATTTT.

As concerns this clonotype: One junction end does not reproduce the germline sequence, and a read error may be involved. This chain joins TRBV11-1 and TRBJ1-1; no definite D call. Germline-derived CDR1 and CDR2 are SGHAT and FQDESV (reference sequence). CDR3 length equals 13 residues. CDR3 nucleotide sequence: TGTGCCAGCAGCTATAATCTGGCGACTGAAGCTCTCTTT. Its translation is CASSYNLATEALF.

This clonotype was observed many times. This chain joins TRBV2 and TRBJ2-7; D is unclear. This CDR3 has 14 residues. Germline V gives CDR1 SNHLY, CDR2 FYNNEI. Trimming took 1 base from V and 0 from J, leaving 7 bases between them. The CDR3 DNA reads TGTGCCAGCAGTGAAGAAGCACTCTCCTACGAGCAGTACTTC. It translates to CASSEEALSYEQYF.

This clonotype is medium-sized within its sample. The rearrangement joins TRBV20-1 to TRBJ2-1; D might be TRBD2 (6 bases). Trimming took off 7 bases at V and 2 bases at J, with 18 bases between the two ends. The germline CDR1 and CDR2 sequences are DFQATT and SNEGSKA (reference sequence). CDR3 size: 15 residues. CDR3 region: CSGLQGAGPYNEQFF. The CDR3 DNA reads TGCAGTGGTCTTCAGGGAGCGGGCCCCTACAATGAGCAGTTCTTC.

The chain uses TRBV7-2 and TRBJ2-7; D possibly uses TRBD1 or TRBD2 (5 bases each). V shed 1 base and J shed 10 bases, with 23 bases lying between them. Germline V CDR1 and CDR2: SGHTA, FQGNSA. The CDR3 is 16 amino acids. The CDR3 DNA sequence: TGTGCCAGCAGCTTAGAATACAGGACTTCCGTAGGGACCCAGTACGTC. It encodes CASSLEYRTSVGTQYV.

This clonotype came up many times. V and J are TRBV12-3 or TRBV12-4 and TRBJ1-1; a weak D match, TRBD1 (5 bases). This CDR3 has 11 residues. V was clipped by 8 bases and J by 5 bases, with 9 bases between them. The CDR3 sequence is CASGGLTEAFF. For the CDR3, the DNA is TGTGCCAGCGGGGGTTTAACTGAAGCTTTCTTT.

Worth noting for this clonotype: A read error may account for a junction end that differs from germline. The V call is TRBV4-1, the J call TRBJ1-1; D may be TRBD1 (5 bases). CDR1 and CDR2 from the germline V gene are MGHRA and YSYEKL. This CDR3 is built from 16 residues. The CDR3 reads CASSQDESGTNTEGFF. The CDR3, as DNA: TGCGCCAGCAGCCAAGATGAGTCAGGGACGAACACTGAAGGTTTCTTT.

With respect to this clonotype: The CDR3 ends on some other residue instead of the conserved phenylalanine or tryptophan, so this is likely a read error. The V and J genes are TRBV6-5 and TRBJ1-5; D not certain. This CDR3 comprises 13 residues. Germline assignment: CDR1 MNHEY and CDR2 SVGAGI. In DNA, the CDR3 is TGTGCCATCAGTTCCGGCCAAGATCAGCCCCAGCATCTT. Translation: CAISSGQDQPQHL.

Concerning this clonotype itself: No conserved phenylalanine or tryptophan ends this CDR3, so it is likely a read error. V usage is TRBV7-9 and J usage is TRBJ2-1, with TRBD1 identical over 7 bases. Trimming took 0 bases from V and 6 from J; bases not matched to a gene: 5. This CDR3 contains 15 residues. Per germline, CDR1 SEHNR and CDR2 FQNEAQ (reference sequence). This CDR3 is CASSLAGQGVNEQFL. Written as DNA, the CDR3 is TGTGCCAGCAGCTTAGCGGGGCAGGGGGTCAATGAGCAGTTCCTC.

Relative to its sample, this clonotype is medium-sized. The chain couples TRBV4-1 to TRBJ2-5; 10 nucleotides align to TRBD1. In germline, CDR1 is MGHRA, CDR2 YSYEKL. The length of the CDR3 is 16 residues. Trimming at V came to 4 bases and at J to 1 base, leaving 6 bases not matched to a gene. CDR3 sequence (DNA): TGCGCCAGCAGCCGAGGGGACAGGGGATCCCAAGAGACCCAGTACTTC. Its protein is CASSRGDRGSQETQYF.